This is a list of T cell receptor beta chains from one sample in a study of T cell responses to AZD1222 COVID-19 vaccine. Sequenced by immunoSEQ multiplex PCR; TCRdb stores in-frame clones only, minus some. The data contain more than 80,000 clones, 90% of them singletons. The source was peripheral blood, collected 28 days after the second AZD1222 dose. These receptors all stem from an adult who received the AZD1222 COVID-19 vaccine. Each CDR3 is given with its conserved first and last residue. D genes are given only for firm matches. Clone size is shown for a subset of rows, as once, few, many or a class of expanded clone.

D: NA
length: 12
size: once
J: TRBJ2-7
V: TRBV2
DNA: TGTGCCAGCAGTCTGTCAGGCGGCGAGCAGTACTTC
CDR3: CASSLSGGEQYF

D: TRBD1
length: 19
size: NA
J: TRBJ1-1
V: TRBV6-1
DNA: TGTGCCAGCAGTGAAGACCTACTGACAGGGCCTGGGGTGAACACTGAAGCTTTCTTT
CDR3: CASSEDLLTGPGVNTEAFF

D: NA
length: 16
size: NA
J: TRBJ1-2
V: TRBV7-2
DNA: TGTGCCAGCAGCTTGGGTGGGATCAGGAATAACTATGGCTACACCTTC
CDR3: CASSLGGIRNNYGYTF

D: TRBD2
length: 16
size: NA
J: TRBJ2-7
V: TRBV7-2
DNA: TGTGCCAGCACCTCCGCGGGGGGGTTACTCTCCTACGAGCAGTACTTC
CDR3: CASTSAGGLLSYEQYF

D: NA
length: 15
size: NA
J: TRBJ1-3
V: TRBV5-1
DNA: TGCGCCAGCAGCCAAACAGGCGCCGCTGGAAACACCATATATTTT
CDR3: CASSQTGAAGNTIYF

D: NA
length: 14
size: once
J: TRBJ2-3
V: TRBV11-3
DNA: TGTGCCAGCAGCCCCGACGGATTCACAGATACGCAGTATTTT
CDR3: CASSPDGFTDTQYF

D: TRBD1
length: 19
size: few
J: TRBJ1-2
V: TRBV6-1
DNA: TGTGCCAGCAGTGAAGCTAGATCCGGGACAGGGGGCCTTTGGGATGGCTACACCTTC
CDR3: CASSEARSGTGGLWDGYTF

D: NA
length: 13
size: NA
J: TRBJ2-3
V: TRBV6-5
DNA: TGTGCCAGCACCAGGGGGGGCCAAGATACGCAGTATTTT
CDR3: CASTRGGQDTQYF

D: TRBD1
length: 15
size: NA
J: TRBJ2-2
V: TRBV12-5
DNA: TGTGCTAGTGGTCCCGGGACAGTGAACACCGGGGAGCTGTTTTTT
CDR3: CASGPGTVNTGELFF

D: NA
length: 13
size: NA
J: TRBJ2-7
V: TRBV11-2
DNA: TGTGCCAGCAGTGAGGCGCGGGCTGGCGAGCAGTACTTC
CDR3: CASSEARAGEQYF